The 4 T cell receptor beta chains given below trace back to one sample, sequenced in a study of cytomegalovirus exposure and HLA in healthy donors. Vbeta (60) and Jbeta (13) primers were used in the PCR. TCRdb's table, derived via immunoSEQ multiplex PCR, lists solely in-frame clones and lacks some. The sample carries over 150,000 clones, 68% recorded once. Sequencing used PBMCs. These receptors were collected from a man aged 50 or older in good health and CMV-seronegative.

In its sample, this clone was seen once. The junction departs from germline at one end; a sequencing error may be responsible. This CDR3 reads CASSLAGGVDYGYPF. The CDR3 DNA is TGCGCCAGCAGCTTGGCGGGGGGCGTAGACTATGGCTACCCCTTC. This chain links TRBV5-1 with TRBJ1-2; a possible D gene is TRBD1 (6 bases). The V gene's germline CDR1 is SGHRS and CDR2 YFSETQ. This CDR3 has 15 residues.

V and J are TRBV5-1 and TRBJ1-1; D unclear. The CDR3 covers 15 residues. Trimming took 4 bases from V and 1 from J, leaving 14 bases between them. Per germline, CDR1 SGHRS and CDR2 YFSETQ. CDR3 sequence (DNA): TGCGCCAGCAGCGGATTTCTCACGGGGAACACTGAAGCTTTCTTT. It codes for CASSGFLTGNTEAFF. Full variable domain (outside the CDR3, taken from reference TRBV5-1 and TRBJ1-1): KAGVTQTPRYLIKTRGQQVTLSCSPISGHRSVSWYQQTPGQGLQFLFEYFSETQRNKGNFPGRFSGRQFSNSRSEMNVSTLELGDSALYLCASSGFLTGNTEAFFGQGTRLTVV.

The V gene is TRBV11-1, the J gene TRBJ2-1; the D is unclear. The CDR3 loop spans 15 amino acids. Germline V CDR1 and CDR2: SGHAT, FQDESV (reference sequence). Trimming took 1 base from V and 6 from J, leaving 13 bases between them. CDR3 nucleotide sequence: TGTGCCAGCAGCTTAGGGCACAACCTTGGCAATGAGCAGTTCTTC. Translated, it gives CASSLGHNLGNEQFF.

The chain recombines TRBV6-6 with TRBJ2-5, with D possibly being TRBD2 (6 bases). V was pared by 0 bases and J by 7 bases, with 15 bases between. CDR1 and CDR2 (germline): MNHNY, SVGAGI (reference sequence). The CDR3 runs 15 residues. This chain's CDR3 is CASSYSIGAGGTQYF. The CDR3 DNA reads TGTGCCAGCAGTTACTCGATTGGGGCCGGGGGGACCCAGTACTTC.